Sequencing of this T cell receptor (beta chain) was carried out in a study of T cell responses to AZD1222 COVID-19 vaccine. Overall study findings and caveats: Donors were mostly white British, more females; clonal diversity possibly underestimated. Repertoires were sampled only after the peak T cell response. Unmutated variant regions are reportedly the target of nearly half of TCRs that are spike-specific. The span of vaccine-associated CD4 TCRs extended across spike, with dominance at 160-218 and 743-854.

About this clone itself: Its antigen is still unknown.

CDR1 is MDHEN, CDR2 SYDVKM, per germline. After removal of 4 bases from V and 14 bases from J, the junction contained 8 bases not matched to a gene. The CDR3 sequence is 13 residues long. The assay was immunoSEQ multiplex PCR, and TCRdb's table has in-frame clones only and misses some. The sample lists about 160,000 clones, 88% occurring once. This receptor was obtained from an adult in good health. Sample: peripheral blood, taken on day 0 of AZD1222 vaccination. The chain combines TRBV28 with TRBJ1-6, with 7 bases identical to TRBD1. CDR3 amino acids: CASSSYRQGALHF. For the CDR3, the DNA is TGTGCCAGCAGTTCTTACAGGCAGGGGGCCCTCCACTTT.